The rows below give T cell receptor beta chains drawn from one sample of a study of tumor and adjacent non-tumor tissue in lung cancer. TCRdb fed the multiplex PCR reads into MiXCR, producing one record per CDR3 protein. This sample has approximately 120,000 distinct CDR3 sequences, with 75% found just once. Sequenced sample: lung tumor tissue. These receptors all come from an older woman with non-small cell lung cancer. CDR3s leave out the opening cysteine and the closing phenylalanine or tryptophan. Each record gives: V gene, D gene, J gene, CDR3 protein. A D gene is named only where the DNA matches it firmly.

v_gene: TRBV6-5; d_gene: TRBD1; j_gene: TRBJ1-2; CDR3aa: ASSPDRGRRVDGYT
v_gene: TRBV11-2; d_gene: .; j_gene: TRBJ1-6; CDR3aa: ASSLEACNSPLH
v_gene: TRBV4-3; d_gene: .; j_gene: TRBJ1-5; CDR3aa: ASSQDWGGGVGQPQH
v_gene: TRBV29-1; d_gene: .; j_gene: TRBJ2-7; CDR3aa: SVLRASDYEQY
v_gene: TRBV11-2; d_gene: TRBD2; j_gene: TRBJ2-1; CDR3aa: VSNHISGGRYNEHF
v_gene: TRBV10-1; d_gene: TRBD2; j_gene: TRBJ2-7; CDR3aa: ASSSGGNDMQY
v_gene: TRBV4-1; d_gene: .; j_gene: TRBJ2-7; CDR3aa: ASRRTGASSYEQY
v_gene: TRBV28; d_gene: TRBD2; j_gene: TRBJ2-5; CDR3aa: ASSPGTAGTSVYQETQY
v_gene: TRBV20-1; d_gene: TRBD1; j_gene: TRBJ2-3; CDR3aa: SARATGAARDTQY
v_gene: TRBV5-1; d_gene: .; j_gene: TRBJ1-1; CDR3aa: ANTLAGNNEAF
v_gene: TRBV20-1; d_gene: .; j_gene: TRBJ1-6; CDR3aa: SLLSDLNSPFH
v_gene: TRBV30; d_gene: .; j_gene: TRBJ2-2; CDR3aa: ALQDPNTGELF
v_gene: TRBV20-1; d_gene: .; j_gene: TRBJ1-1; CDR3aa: RASLPRNTEAF
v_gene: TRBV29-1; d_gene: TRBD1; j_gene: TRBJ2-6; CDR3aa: SVDNTGGTGADALT
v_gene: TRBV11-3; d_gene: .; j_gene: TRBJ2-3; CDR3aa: VRSPAGDGGHTQY
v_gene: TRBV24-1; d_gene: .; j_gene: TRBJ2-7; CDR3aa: ATSDSGRPPYEQY
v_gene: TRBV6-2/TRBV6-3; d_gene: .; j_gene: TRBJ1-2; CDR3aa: ASRGSGGYT
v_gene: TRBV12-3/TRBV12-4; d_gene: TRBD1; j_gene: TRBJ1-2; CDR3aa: ASRRGQGYGYT
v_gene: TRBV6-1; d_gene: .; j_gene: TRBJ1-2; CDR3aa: ASKLGPYRGRGSYDYT
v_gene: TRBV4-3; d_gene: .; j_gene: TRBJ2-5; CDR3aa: ASSQGGEGIEIQY
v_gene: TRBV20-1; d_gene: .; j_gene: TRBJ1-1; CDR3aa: TASSDINTEAF
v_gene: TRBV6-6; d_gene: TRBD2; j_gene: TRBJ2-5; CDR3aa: ASRDGTSGGWYQETQY
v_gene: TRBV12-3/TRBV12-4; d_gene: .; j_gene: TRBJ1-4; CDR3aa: AGSAKTYKEKLF
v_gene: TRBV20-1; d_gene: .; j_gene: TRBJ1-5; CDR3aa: SAGVTGLPSNQPQH
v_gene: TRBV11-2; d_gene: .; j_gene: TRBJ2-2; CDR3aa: ASSMRDNTSELF
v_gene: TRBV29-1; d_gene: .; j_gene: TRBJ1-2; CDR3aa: SVAPSSSNYGYT
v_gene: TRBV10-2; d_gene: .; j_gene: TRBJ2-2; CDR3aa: ASSATRRTKTGEPF
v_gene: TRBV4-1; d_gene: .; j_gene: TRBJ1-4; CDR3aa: GSSHYGGGSGNEKLF
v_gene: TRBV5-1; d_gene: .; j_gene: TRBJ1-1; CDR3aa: PSSLAGNTEAF
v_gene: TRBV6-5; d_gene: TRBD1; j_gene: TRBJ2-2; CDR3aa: ASRSPGQGSVSGELF
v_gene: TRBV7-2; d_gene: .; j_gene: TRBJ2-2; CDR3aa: ACGLLRGTDRTGELF
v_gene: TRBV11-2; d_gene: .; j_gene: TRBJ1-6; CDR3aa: ASRLQGGSPLH
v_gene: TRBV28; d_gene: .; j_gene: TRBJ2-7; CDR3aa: ASSLIGLYYEQY
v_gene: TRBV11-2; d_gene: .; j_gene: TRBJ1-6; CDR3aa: ASSLGRFGTPPH
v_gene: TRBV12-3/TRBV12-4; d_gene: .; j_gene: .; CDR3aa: ASSFSTDNQPQY
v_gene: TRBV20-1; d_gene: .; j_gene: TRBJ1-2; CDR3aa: SARPAQGTPQFHLNYRYT
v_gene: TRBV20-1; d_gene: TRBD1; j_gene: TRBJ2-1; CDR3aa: SALGQGGLNEQF
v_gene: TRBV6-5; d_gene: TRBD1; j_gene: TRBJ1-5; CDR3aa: ASSVGTVYSTQPQH
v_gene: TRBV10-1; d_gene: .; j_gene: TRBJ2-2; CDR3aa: ASVRIAGELF
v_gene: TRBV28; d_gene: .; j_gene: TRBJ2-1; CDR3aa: ASIGGQWDNEQF
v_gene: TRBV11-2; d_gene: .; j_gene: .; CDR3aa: ARSHEPPGEQF
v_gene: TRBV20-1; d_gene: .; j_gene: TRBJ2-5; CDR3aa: SARSTWTMEGYQETQY
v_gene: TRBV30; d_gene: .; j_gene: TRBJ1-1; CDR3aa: AWGSGVRQNTEAF
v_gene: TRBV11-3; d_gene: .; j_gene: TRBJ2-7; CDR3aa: ASSQDCGGYEQY
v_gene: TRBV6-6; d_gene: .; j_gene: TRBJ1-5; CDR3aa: ASSFVGRRDQPQH